This T cell receptor (beta chain) stems from a study of blood T cells in healthy people across ages. As for the study in general: When template switching was applied, about one barcoded beta molecule was captured per two T cells.

Trimming removed 6 bases at V and 2 bases at J, with 10 bases between. Germline V gene data show CDR1 as MNHEY and CDR2 as SVGEGT. The CDR3 length is 13 residues. With a J-beta primer mix and a sample-barcoded 5' primer, a second PCR ran roughly 6 to 11 cycles. TCRdb ran MiXCR on the 5' RACE reads and lists one entry per CDR3 protein. The sample has approximately 770,000 distinct CDR3 sequences; nearly 60% are singletons. Whole-study results and caveats: Donors of long life had a larger count of naive CD4+ cells and greater diversity than aged donors. Naive and antigen-experienced cells could not be conclusively compared, given unsorted PBMCs.

This clonotype has ten or more counts. Its antigen is not identified. The chain has TRBV6-2 or TRBV6-3 and TRBJ2-5; D gene uncertain. Sequenced: blood. This TCR derives from a man in his thirties or forties in good health. The CDR3: CASRPWIQETQYF. DNA for the CDR3: TGTGCCAGCAGGCCCTGGATACAAGAGACCCAGTACTTC.